The T cell receptor beta chain described here comes from a study of T cell changes during pregnancy in multiple sclerosis. In its sample, this clone was seen once. Germline V gene data show CDR1 as SGHNT and CDR2 as YYREEE (reference sequence). CDR3 length: 15 amino acids. Germline trimming cut 3 bases from V and 2 bases from J; bases unmatched to any gene: 2. Method: immunoSEQ multiplex PCR; TCRdb's copy keeps in-frame clones and lacks some. This sample carries fewer than 85,000 clones, 93% of them seen once, and the ten largest clones take roughly 2.5%. The genes are TRBV5-4 and TRBJ2-7, with TRBD2 identical over 13 bases. Here the sequenced sample was peripheral blood, taken in the second trimester of pregnancy. This TCR came from a female donor with multiple sclerosis, enrolled in a pregnancy study. CDR3 in DNA: TGTGCCAGCAGCTGGACTAGCGGGAGTGCCTACGAGCAGTACTTC. The encoded protein is CASSWTSGSAYEQYF.